This is a list of T cell receptor beta chains from one sample in a study of T cells in Graves' hyperthyroidism and ophthalmopathy. TCRdb re-analysed the multiplex PCR reads in MiXCR, keeping a single row per CDR3 protein. The profile covers some 690,000 distinct CDR3 sequences, with 15% to 20% appearing a single time and about 16% taken by the ten largest. Sequences were obtained from blood. These receptors came from a man between 50 and 59 years old with Graves' hyperthyroidism. Each CDR3 is given without its conserved first and last residue.

TRBJ1-2	TRBV29-1	SVRRGQGSNYGYT
TRBJ2-2	TRBV6-1	ASSSRPTSGRGTGELF
TRBJ1-3	TRBV24-1	ATSENQGNTIY
TRBJ1-2	TRBV9	ASSPRSDRAYGYT
TRBJ2-7	TRBV7-2	ASSFRREDNEQY
TRBJ1-4	TRBV5-6	ASSLDRRGEKLF
TRBJ1-6	TRBV12-3/TRBV12-4	ASSLGGPRNSPLH
TRBJ1-2	TRBV6-1	ASSQEVGRRKGYT
TRBJ2-7	TRBV5-1	ASSFVASSYEQY
.	TRBV14	ASSQALAGGGQF
TRBJ2-3	TRBV28	ASSSRGLAGALHTQY
TRBJ1-2	TRBV30	AWSVKGQGDYGYT
TRBJ2-3	TRBV28	ASSLSSPDRFSDTQY
TRBJ2-7	TRBV6-1	ASSHYFGTSGRPYEQY
TRBJ1-4	TRBV28	ASSRPGPASEKLF
TRBJ2-3	TRBV30	AWRKVGRLSTDTQY
TRBJ2-3	TRBV18	ASSPLEVPPDTQY
TRBJ2-3	TRBV5-1	ASSLDSGARDTQY
TRBJ2-1	TRBV28	ASSFQTGGWQQF
TRBJ2-3	TRBV6-1	ASSQTASHHNTDTQY
TRBJ2-1	TRBV18	ASSPREGPEQF
TRBJ1-2	TRBV7-9	ASSLIGAGYGYT
TRBJ2-7	TRBV9	ASSASGYEQY
TRBJ2-3	TRBV6-2/TRBV6-3	AISGDFPDTQY
TRBJ2-5	TRBV7-2	ASSFSQGQETQY
TRBJ2-7	TRBV18	ASSPYLSSYEQY
TRBJ2-7	TRBV9	ASSVQESYEQY
TRBJ2-2	TRBV5-1	ASSSTGHQKYTGELF
TRBJ1-5	TRBV19	ASSIDIEKPQH
TRBJ1-1	TRBV28	ASSLGGANTEAF
TRBJ2-5	TRBV7-2	ASSLALQVVGTQY
TRBJ2-1	TRBV6-2/TRBV6-3	ASSYVENEQF
TRBJ2-3	TRBV5-1	ASSLRTGSDTQY
TRBJ2-7	TRBV5-6	ASSLEGLAYEQY